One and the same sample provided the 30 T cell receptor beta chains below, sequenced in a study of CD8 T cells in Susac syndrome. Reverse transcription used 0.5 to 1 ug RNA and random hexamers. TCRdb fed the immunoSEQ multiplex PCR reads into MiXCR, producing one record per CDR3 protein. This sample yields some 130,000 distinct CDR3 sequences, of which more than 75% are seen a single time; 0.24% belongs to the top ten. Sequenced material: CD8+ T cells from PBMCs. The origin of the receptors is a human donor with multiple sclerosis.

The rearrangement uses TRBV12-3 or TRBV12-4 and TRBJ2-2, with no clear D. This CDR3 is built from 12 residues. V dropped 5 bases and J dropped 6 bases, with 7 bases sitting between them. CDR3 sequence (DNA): TGTGCCAGCAGTCCCTCCTCCGGGGAGCTGTTTTTT. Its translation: CASSPSSGELFF.

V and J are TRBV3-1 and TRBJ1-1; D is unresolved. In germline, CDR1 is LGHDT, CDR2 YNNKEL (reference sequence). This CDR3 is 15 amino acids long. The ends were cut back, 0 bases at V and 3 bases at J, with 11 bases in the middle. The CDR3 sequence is CASSQDGRKDTEAFF. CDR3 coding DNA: TGTGCCAGCAGCCAAGATGGCCGCAAAGACACTGAAGCTTTCTTT.

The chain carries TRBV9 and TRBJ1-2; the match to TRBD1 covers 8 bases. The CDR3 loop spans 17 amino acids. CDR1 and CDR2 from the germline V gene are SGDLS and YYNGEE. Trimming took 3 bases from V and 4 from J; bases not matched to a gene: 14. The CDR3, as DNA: TGTGCCAGCAGCGAAACATTCGGGACGACAGGGGCCTATGGCTACACCTTC. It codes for CASSETFGTTGAYGYTF. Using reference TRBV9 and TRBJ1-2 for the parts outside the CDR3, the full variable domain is DSGVTQTPKHLITATGQRVTLRCSPRSGDLSVYWYQQSLDQGLQFLIQYYNGEERAKGNILERFSAQQFPDLHSELNLSSLELGDSALYFCASSETFGTTGAYGYTFGSGTRLTVV.

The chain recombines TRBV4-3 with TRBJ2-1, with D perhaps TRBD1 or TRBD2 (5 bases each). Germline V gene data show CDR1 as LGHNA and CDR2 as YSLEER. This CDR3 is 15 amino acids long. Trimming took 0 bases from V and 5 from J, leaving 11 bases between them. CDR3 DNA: TGCGCCAGCAGCCAAGATCGGCAGGGACACAATGAGCAGTTCTTC. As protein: CASSQDRQGHNEQFF.

The CDR3 loop is CASISQTGGEDTQYF. CDR3 nucleotide sequence: TGTGCCAGCATTTCCCAGACAGGGGGAGAAGATACGCAGTATTTT. The rearrangement joins TRBV5-6 to TRBJ2-3, with 9 nucleotides matching TRBD1. The CDR3 totals 15 residues. V dropped 6 bases and J dropped 5; count of bases not matched to a gene: 10. CDR1 is SGHDT, CDR2 YYEEEE, per germline.

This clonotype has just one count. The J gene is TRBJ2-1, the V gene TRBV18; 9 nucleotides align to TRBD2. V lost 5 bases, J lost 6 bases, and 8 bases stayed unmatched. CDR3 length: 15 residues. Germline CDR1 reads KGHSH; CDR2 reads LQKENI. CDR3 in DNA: TGTGCCAGCTCAGGAACCCTAGCGGGGCCCAATGAGCAGTTCTTC. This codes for CASSGTLAGPNEQFF.

As DNA, the CDR3 is TGTGCCAGCAGTTACTCTACCGTTAGCTATGGCTACACCTTC. Protein sequence: CASSYSTVSYGYTF. The chain uses TRBV6-5 and TRBJ1-2; D remains ambiguous. The CDR3 has 14 residues. Germline CDR1 reads MNHEY; CDR2 reads SVGAGI. Deletions cut 0 bases from V and 4 bases from J, with 9 bases between.

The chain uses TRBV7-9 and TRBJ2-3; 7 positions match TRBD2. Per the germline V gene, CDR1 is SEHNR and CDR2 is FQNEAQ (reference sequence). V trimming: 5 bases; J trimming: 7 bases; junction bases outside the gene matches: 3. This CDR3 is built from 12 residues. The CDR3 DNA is TGTGCCAGCAGCGCCGGGGGGTATACGCAGTATTTT. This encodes CASSAGGYTQYF.

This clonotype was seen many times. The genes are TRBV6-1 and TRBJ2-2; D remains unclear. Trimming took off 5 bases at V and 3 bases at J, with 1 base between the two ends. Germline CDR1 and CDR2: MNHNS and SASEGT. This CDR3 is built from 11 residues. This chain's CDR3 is CASSHTGELFF. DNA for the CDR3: TGTGCCAGCAGTCACACCGGGGAGCTGTTTTTT.

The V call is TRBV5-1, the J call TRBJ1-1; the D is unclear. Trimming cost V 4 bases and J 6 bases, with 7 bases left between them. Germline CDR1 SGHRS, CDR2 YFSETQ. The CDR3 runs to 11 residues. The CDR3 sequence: CASSTASEAFF. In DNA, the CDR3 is TGCGCCAGCAGCACAGCGTCTGAAGCTTTCTTT. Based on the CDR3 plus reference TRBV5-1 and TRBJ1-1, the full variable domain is KAGVTQTPRYLIKTRGQQVTLSCSPISGHRSVSWYQQTPGQGLQFLFEYFSETQRNKGNFPGRFSGRQFSNSRSEMNVSTLELGDSALYLCASSTASEAFFGQGTRLTVV.

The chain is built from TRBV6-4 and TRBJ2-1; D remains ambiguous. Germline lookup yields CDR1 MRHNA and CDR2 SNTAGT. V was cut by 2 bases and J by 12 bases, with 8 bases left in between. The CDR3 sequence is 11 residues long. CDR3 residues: CASSDGAWQFF. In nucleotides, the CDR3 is TGTGCCAGCAGTGACGGAGCGTGGCAGTTCTTC.

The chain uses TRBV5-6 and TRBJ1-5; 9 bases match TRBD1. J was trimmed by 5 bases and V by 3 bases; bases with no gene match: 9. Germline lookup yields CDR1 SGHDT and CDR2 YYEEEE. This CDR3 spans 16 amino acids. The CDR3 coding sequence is TGTGCCAGCAGCTCCGCCTCTACAGGGGGCTATCAGCCCCAGCATTTT. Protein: CASSSASTGGYQPQHF.

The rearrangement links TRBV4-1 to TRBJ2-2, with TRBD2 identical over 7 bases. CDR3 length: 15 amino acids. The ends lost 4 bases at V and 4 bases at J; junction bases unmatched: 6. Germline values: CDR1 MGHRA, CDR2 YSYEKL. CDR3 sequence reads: CASSPSQRGTGELFF. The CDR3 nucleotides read TGCGCCAGCAGCCCATCTCAGCGGGGCACCGGGGAGCTGTTTTTT.

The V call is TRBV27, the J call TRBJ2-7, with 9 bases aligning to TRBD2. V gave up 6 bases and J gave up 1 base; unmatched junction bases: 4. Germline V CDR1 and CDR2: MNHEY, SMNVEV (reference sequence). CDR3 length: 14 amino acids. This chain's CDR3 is CASRETSGSYEQYF. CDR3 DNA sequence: TGTGCCAGCAGGGAGACTAGCGGATCCTACGAGCAGTACTTC.

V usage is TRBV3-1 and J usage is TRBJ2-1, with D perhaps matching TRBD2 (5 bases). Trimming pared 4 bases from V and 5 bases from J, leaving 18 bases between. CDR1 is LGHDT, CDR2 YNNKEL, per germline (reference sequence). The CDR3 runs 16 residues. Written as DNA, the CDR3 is TGTGCCAGCAGCCGCTCCCTAGCTTCCCTAGACAATGAGCAGTTCTTC. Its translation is CASSRSLASLDNEQFF.

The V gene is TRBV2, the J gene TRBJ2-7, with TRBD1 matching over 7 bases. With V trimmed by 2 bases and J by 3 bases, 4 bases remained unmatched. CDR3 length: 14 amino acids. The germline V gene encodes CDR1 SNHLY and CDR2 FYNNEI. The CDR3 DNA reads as TGTGCCAGCAGTGAAACAGGGGATATCTACGAGCAGTACTTC. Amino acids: CASSETGDIYEQYF.

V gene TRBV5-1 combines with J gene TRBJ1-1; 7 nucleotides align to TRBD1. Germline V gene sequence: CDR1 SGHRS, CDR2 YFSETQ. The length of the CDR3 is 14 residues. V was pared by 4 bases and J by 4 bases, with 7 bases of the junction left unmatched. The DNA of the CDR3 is TGCGCCAGCAGCCTGACAGGGAAGTCCACTGAAGCTTTCTTT. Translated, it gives CASSLTGKSTEAFF.

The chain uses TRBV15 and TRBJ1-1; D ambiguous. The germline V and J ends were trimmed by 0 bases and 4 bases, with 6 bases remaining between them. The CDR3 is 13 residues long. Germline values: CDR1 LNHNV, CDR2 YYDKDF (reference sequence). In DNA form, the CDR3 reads TGTGCCACCAGCAGAGATCAGAGCACTGAAGCTTTCTTT. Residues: CATSRDQSTEAFF.

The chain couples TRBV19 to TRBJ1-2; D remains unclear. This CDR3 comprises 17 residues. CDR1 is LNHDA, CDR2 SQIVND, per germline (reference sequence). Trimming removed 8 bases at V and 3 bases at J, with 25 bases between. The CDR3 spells CASESQSGGPTDYGYTF. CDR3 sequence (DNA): TGTGCCAGTGAGAGTCAGTCGGGTGGGCCCACGGACTATGGCTACACCTTC. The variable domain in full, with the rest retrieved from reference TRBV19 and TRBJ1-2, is DGGITQSPKYLFRKEGQNVTLSCEQNLNHDAMYWYRQDPGQGLRLIYYSQIVNDFQKGDIAEGYSVSREKKESFPLTVTSAQKNPTAFYLCASESQSGGPTDYGYTFGSGTRLTVV.

CDR3 coding DNA: TGTGCCAGCAGCCAAGTGATGGGACAGGGTTCGGAGACCCAGTACTTC. Protein: CASSQVMGQGSETQYF. V usage is TRBV4-2 and J usage is TRBJ2-5; 9 nucleotides agree with TRBD1. CDR1 is LGHNA, CDR2 YNFKEQ, per germline. This CDR3 has 16 residues. J was trimmed by 5 bases and V by 1 base; bases with no gene match: 8.

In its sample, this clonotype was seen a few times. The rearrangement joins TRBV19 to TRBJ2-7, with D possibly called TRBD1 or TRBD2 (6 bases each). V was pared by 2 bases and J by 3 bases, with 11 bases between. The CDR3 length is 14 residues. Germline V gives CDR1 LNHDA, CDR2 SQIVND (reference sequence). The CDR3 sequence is CASSIRGDYYEQYF. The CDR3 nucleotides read TGTGCCAGTAGTATAAGGGGGGATTACTACGAGCAGTACTTC. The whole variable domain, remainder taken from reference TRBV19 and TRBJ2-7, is DGGITQSPKYLFRKEGQNVTLSCEQNLNHDAMYWYRQDPGQGLRLIYYSQIVNDFQKGDIAEGYSVSREKKESFPLTVTSAQKNPTAFYLCASSIRGDYYEQYFGPGTRLTVT.

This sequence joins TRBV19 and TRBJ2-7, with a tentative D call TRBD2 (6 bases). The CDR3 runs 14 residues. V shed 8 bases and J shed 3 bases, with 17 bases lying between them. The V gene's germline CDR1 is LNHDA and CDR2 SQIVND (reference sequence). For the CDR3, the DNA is TGTGCCAGTCAATCTACGGGCGGGATCTACGAGCAGTACTTC. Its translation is CASQSTGGIYEQYF.

CDR3 bases: TGTGCCAGCAGTTTTCTTACGGGGTCCTACGAGCAGTACTTC. Amino acid sequence: CASSFLTGSYEQYF. The V and J genes are TRBV28 and TRBJ2-7; weak D call: TRBD2 (5 bases). Trimming removed 3 bases from V and 1 base from J, with 10 bases in between. CDR3 length: 14 residues. Looked up from germline, CDR1 is MDHEN and CDR2 is SYDVKM. The full variable domain, rest sourced from reference TRBV28 and TRBJ2-7, is DVKVTQSSRYLVKRTGEKVFLECVQDMDHENMFWYRQDPGLGLRLIYFSYDVKMKEKGDIPEGYSVSREKKERFSLILESASTNQTSMYLCASSFLTGSYEQYFGPGTRLTVT.

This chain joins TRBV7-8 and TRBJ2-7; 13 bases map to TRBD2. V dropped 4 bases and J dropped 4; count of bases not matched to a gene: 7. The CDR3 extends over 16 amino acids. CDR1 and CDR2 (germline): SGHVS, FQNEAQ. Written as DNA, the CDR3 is TGTGCCAGCAGCTCCTCGACTAGCGGGAGGAATTACGAGCAGTACTTC. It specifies CASSSSTSGRNYEQYF.

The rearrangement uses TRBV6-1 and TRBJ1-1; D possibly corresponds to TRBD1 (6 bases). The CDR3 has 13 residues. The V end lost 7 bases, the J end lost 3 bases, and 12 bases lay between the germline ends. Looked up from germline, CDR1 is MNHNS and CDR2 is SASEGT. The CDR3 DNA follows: TGTGCCAGCACCCAGGACAGTCACACTGAAGCTTTCTTT. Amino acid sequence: CASTQDSHTEAFF.

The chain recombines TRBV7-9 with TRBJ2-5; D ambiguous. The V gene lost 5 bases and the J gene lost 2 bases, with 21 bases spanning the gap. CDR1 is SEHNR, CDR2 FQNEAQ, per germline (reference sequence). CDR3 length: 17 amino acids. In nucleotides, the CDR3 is TGTGCCAGCAGCCCCGGTGACTCCGTGTGGCTTCAAGAGACCCAGTACTTC. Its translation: CASSPGDSVWLQETQYF.

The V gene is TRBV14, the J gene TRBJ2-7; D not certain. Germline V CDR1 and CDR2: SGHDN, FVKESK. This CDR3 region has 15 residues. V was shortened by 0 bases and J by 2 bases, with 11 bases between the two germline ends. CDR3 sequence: CASSQDGTPAYEQYF. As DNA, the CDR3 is TGTGCCAGCAGCCAAGACGGCACCCCGGCCTACGAGCAGTACTTC.

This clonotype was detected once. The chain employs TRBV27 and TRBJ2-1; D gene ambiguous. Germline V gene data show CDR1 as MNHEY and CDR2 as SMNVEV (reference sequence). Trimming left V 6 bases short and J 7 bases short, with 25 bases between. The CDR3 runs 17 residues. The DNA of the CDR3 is TGTGCCAGCAGCCGTGACCTGGCAGGCTCACCAGCGAATGAGCAGTTCTTC. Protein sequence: CASSRDLAGSPANEQFF.

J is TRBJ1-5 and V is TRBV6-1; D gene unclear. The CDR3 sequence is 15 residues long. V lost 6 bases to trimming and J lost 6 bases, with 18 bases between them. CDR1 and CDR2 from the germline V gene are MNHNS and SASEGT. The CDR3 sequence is CASSVPHSNGQPQHF. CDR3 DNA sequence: TGTGCCAGCAGCGTGCCTCACTCCAATGGTCAGCCCCAGCATTTT.

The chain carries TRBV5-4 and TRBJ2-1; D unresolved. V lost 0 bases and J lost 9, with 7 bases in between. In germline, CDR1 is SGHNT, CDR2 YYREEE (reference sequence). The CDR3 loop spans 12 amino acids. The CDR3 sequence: CASSLVLGEQFF. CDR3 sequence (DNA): TGTGCCAGCAGCTTGGTCTTAGGTGAGCAGTTCTTC.